The next 19 T cell receptor beta chains were all read from a single sample in a study of shared T cell receptors in the human thymus. The table came from immunoSEQ multiplex PCR; TCRdb's copy has only in-frame clones and leaves some out. The sample holds about 730,000 clones, approximately 85% seen once. This sample was shared with a second study, whose subject was human thymus T cells.

Sequenced sample: thymocytes. The receptors derive from a girl under three years old with a congenital heart defect.

This clone appeared once. The chain carries TRBV12-5 and TRBJ2-2, with D perhaps matching TRBD1 (6 bases). This CDR3 is 17 amino acids long. Per the germline V gene, CDR1 is LGHNT and CDR2 is FRNRAP. V lost 0 bases, J lost 7 bases, and 18 bases lay in between. The CDR3 spells CASGLVYGQLALGELFF. The CDR3 bases are TGTGCTAGTGGTTTGGTATACGGACAGCTAGCCCTCGGGGAGCTGTTTTTT. Supplemented by reference TRBV12-5 and TRBJ2-2, the full variable domain reads DARVTQTPRHKVTEMGQEVTMRCQPILGHNTVFWYRQTMMQGLELLAYFRNRAPLDDSGMPKDRFSAEMPDATLATLKIQPSEPRDSAVYFCASGLVYGQLALGELFFGEGSRLTVL.

V is TRBV28 and J is TRBJ1-5; 7 bases align to TRBD1. Germline V lookup: CDR1 MDHEN, CDR2 SYDVKM. The CDR3 loop spans 19 amino acids. Trimming at V came to 5 bases and at J to 9 bases, leaving 25 bases not matched to a gene. CDR3 coding DNA: TGTGCCAGCAGTAGCACCCGACAGGGTGCAGCCCGTACGGATCTGCCCCAGCATTTT. Its protein is CASSSTRQGAARTDLPQHF. Based on the CDR3 plus reference TRBV28 and TRBJ1-5, the full variable domain is DVKVTQSSRYLVKRTGEKVFLECVQDMDHENMFWYRQDPGLGLRLIYFSYDVKMKEKGDIPEGYSVSREKKERFSLILESASTNQTSMYLCASSSTRQGAARTDLPQHFGDGTRLSIL.

The chain is built from TRBV30 and TRBJ1-3; a weak D match, TRBD1 (6 bases). The germline V gene encodes CDR1 GTSNPN and CDR2 SVGIG (reference sequence). The CDR3 is 16 amino acids. V was clipped by 7 bases and J by 0 bases, with 19 bases between them. The CDR3: CAFTGDTIHSGNTIYF. CDR3 DNA: TGTGCCTTCACTGGGGACACCATACACTCTGGAAACACCATATATTTT.

This clone was seen more than once but under ten times. V is TRBV7-8 and J is TRBJ1-5; D unresolved. The length of the CDR3 is 15 residues. V was trimmed by 1 base and J by 5 bases, leaving 12 bases between them. Germline loops: CDR1 SGHVS, CDR2 FQNEAQ. Written as DNA, the CDR3 is TGTGCCAGCAGCTTAGGGTTCGGTACCTATCAGCCCCAGCATTTT. It codes for CASSLGFGTYQPQHF.

J is TRBJ1-2 and V is TRBV6-1, with D unresolved. Germline V gene data show CDR1 as MNHNS and CDR2 as SASEGT. There are 16 residues in the CDR3. V lost 3 bases and J lost 3, with 17 bases in between. The CDR3 DNA reads as TGTGCCAGCAGTGATGGGCAGAATCGCCAGGACTATGGCTACACCTTC. It specifies CASSDGQNRQDYGYTF.

The chain links TRBV5-1 to TRBJ2-5; D is ambiguous. The germline CDR1 and CDR2 sequences are SGHRS and YFSETQ. V was cut by 4 bases and J by 5 bases, with 9 bases left in between. The CDR3 contains 12 residues. In nucleotides, the CDR3 is TGCGCCAGCAGCGTAACGGAGGAGACCCAGTACTTC. Its protein product is CASSVTEETQYF.

The V call is TRBV5-6, the J call TRBJ1-5; D not certain. Between the trimmed V and J ends, which lost 4 bases and 0 bases, there was a span of 14 bases. The germline V gene has CDR1 SGHDT and CDR2 YYEEEE. The CDR3 has 16 amino acids. CDR3 sequence reads: CASSHGMAGSNQPQHF. The CDR3 DNA sequence: TGTGCCAGCAGCCACGGGATGGCAGGTAGCAATCAGCCCCAGCATTTT. The full variable domain, with the rest looked up from reference TRBV5-6 and TRBJ1-5, is DAGVTQSPTHLIKTRGQQVTLRCSPKSGHDTVSWYQQALGQGPQFIFQYYEEEERQRGNFPDRFSGHQFPNYSSELNVNALLLGDSALYLCASSHGMAGSNQPQHFGDGTRLSIL.

The rearrangement links TRBV5-4 to TRBJ1-2; D may be TRBD1 (6 bases). CDR3 size: 14 residues. CDR1 and CDR2 from the germline V gene are SGHNT and YYREEE (reference sequence). Trimming shortened V by 5 bases and J by 4 bases, and 15 bases separated the two germline ends. In nucleotides, the CDR3 is TGTGCCAGCAGTCCTGAGGGGGGGCTCTATGGCTACACCTTC. The encoded protein is CASSPEGGLYGYTF.

The J gene is TRBJ2-2, the V gene TRBV6-4; tentatively, D is TRBD1 (6 bases). Germline V gives CDR1 MRHNA, CDR2 SNTAGT. The CDR3 contains 16 residues. V lost 3 bases and J 2 bases, leaving 13 bases between the germline ends. This CDR3 is CASSEDRTANTGELFF. The CDR3 DNA reads TGTGCCAGCAGTGAGGATCGGACAGCAAACACCGGGGAGCTGTTTTTT.

The chain combines TRBV10-3 with TRBJ1-2; 9 bases agree with TRBD1. After removal of 6 bases from V and 8 bases from J, the junction contained 19 bases not matched to a gene. CDR3 length equals 17 residues. Per germline, CDR1 ENHRY and CDR2 SYGVKD. The CDR3 nucleotides are TGTGCCATCAGGGAGCTAAATTCACAGGGGGCGCCGGGAGGCTACACCTTC. It is translated as CAIRELNSQGAPGGYTF.

The CDR3 nucleotides are TGTGCCAGTAAGTGGAGAGACACTGAAGCTTTCTTT. This gives the protein CASKWRDTEAFF. The V call is TRBV19, the J call TRBJ1-1; D is uncertain. The germline V and J ends were trimmed by 7 bases and 3 bases, with 9 bases remaining between them. There are 12 residues in the CDR3. The germline gives CDR1 LNHDA, CDR2 SQIVND (reference sequence).

The J gene is TRBJ2-7, the V gene TRBV27; 7 positions match TRBD1. From germline, CDR1 is MNHEY and CDR2 SMNVEV (reference sequence). V trimming: 5 bases; J trimming: 7 bases; junction bases outside the gene matches: 11. CDR3 length: 14 amino acids. CDR3 in amino acids: CASSTGAPRGEQYF. CDR3 coding DNA: TGTGCCAGCAGTACAGGGGCTCCTCGGGGAGAGCAGTACTTC.

This clone was observed a few times. The chain combines TRBV7-9 with TRBJ2-7; no reliable D call. Trimming removed 2 bases from V and 0 bases from J, with 17 bases in between. The CDR3 length is 17 residues. CDR1 is SEHNR and CDR2 is FQNEAQ in the germline V gene (reference sequence). The CDR3 nucleotides read TGTGCCAGCAGCTTAAACCTCATACCGGGTAGCTCCTACGAGCAGTACTTC. This gives the protein CASSLNLIPGSSYEQYF.

The rearrangement uses TRBV5-1 and TRBJ2-7; tentative D call: TRBD1 (5 bases). The CDR3 totals 17 residues. Trimming cost V 0 bases and J 0 bases, with 16 bases left between them. Germline V gene data show CDR1 as SGHRS and CDR2 as YFSETQ. The CDR3 nucleotides are TGCGCCAGCAGCTTGGGCCCTTCAGGGTTGAGCTCCTACGAGCAGTACTTC. Its protein is CASSLGPSGLSSYEQYF.

This chain uses TRBV2 with TRBJ2-3; D unresolved. V gave up 2 bases and J gave up 5 bases, with 5 bases separating them. The CDR3 is 12 residues long. Germline lookup yields CDR1 SNHLY and CDR2 FYNNEI. As DNA, the CDR3 is TGTGCCAGCAGTGAAAGCGAAGATACGCAGTATTTT. Translated, it gives CASSESEDTQYF.

The rearrangement joins TRBV19 to TRBJ2-6; weak D call: TRBD1 (7 bases). Germline values: CDR1 LNHDA, CDR2 SQIVND (reference sequence). The CDR3 totals 16 residues. With 4 bases removed from V and 2 bases from J, the gap between germline ends came to 12 bases. For the CDR3, the DNA is TGTGCCAGTAGTACCGTCAGGGGGGCTGGGGCCAACGTCCTGACTTTC. This gives the protein CASSTVRGAGANVLTF. The variable domain in full, completed from reference TRBV19 and TRBJ2-6, reads DGGITQSPKYLFRKEGQNVTLSCEQNLNHDAMYWYRQDPGQGLRLIYYSQIVNDFQKGDIAEGYSVSREKKESFPLTVTSAQKNPTAFYLCASSTVRGAGANVLTFGAGSRLTVL.

This clone was counted once. V is TRBV2 and J is TRBJ1-4; D remains unclear. CDR3 length: 15 residues. Germline CDR1 reads SNHLY; CDR2 reads FYNNEI. V gave up 6 bases and J gave up 3 bases, with 14 bases separating them. In DNA form, the CDR3 reads TGTGCCAGCAGAGCTGTGCGGAGGGCTAATGAAAAACTGTTTTTT. Protein: CASRAVRRANEKLFF. Using reference TRBV2 and TRBJ1-4 for the parts outside the CDR3, the full variable domain is EPEVTQTPSHQVTQMGQEVILRCVPISNHLYFYWYRQILGQKVEFLVSFYNNEISEKSEIFDDQFSVERPDGSNFTLKIRSTKLEDSAMYFCASRAVRRANEKLFFGSGTQLSVL.

Concerning this clone itself: The junction shows a germline mismatch at one end, possibly a read error. V gene TRBV14 combines with J gene TRBJ1-2; the match to TRBD1 covers 9 bases. The CDR3 sequence is 15 residues long. Germline V CDR1 and CDR2: SGHDN, FVKESK. CDR3 sequence reads: CVSSNPGQGLNGYTF. The CDR3 region has the DNA TGTGTCAGCAGCAACCCAGGACAGGGGTTGAATGGCTACACCTTC. Combining the CDR3 with reference TRBV14 and TRBJ1-2 gives the whole variable domain EAGVTQFPSHSVIEKGQTVTLRCDPISGHDNLYWYRRVMGKEIKFLLHFVKESKQDESGMPNNRFLAERTGGTYSTLKVQPAELEDSGVYFCVSSNPGQGLNGYTFGSGTRLTVV.

The rearrangement joins TRBV27 to TRBJ1-1; D may be TRBD1 (6 bases). This CDR3 spans 15 amino acids. The ends were cut back, 3 bases at V and 5 bases at J, with 16 bases in the middle. Germline V gene sequence: CDR1 MNHEY, CDR2 SMNVEV (reference sequence). The CDR3 is CASSFRGGALTEAFF. CDR3 DNA: TGTGCCAGCAGTTTTAGGGGGGGCGCGTTAACTGAAGCTTTCTTT.